Here is one T cell receptor beta chain with its context. The data were obtained in a study of blood T cell repertoires in COVID-19. As for the study in general: Samples of COVID-19 (acute and convalescent) were obtained from the United States, Italy and Spain. T cells, B-cell-depleted T cells, or PBMCs provided the cDNA or gDNA that served as material.

The V and J ends lost 6 bases and 0 bases, in that order; junction bases with no gene match: 7. This CDR3 is built from 15 residues. The germline CDR1 and CDR2 sequences are SQVTM and ANQGSEA. Per the original methods: Estimated nucleated cell counts came from reference gene primer amplification. Sequenced by immunoSEQ multiplex PCR; TCRdb stores in-frame clones only, minus some. V, J and clone size were drawn from that table, and D and trimming were deduced from the DNA. The table includes about 87,000 clones, about 80% detected once. This sequence originates from a woman between 45 and 65 years old with acute or convalescent COVID-19. The chain uses TRBV29-1 and TRBJ2-5, with 10 bases aligning to TRBD1. The sequenced sample was peripheral blood. This chain's CDR3 is CSVPRTGGYQETQYF. In nucleotides, the CDR3 is TGCAGCGTGCCCCGGACAGGGGGGTACCAAGAGACCCAGTACTTC.